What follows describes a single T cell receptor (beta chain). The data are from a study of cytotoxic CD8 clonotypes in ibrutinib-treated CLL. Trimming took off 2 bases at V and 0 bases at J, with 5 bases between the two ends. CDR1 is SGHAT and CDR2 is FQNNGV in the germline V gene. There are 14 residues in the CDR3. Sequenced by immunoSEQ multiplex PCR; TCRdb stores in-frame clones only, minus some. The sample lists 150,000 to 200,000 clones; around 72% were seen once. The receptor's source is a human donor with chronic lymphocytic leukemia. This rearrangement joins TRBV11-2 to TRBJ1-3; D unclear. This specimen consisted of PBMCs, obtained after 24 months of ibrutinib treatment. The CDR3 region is CASSLLSSGNTIYF. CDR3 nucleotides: TGTGCCAGCAGCTTATTGTCCTCTGGAAACACCATATATTTT.